The 23 T cell receptor beta chains below come from one sample, sequenced in a study of T cell responses to AZD1222 COVID-19 vaccine. The method was immunoSEQ multiplex PCR; TCRdb's version includes in-frame clones alone and lacks a portion of them. The table shows roughly 130,000 clones, with 87% occurring only once. The material sequenced was peripheral blood, taken on day 0 of AZD1222 vaccination. Receptors were obtained from an adult in good health.

V gene TRBV2 combines with J gene TRBJ1-5; D is perhaps TRBD1 (5 bases). Trimming took off 2 bases at V and 3 bases at J, with 17 bases between the two ends. Germline V CDR1 and CDR2: SNHLY, FYNNEI. CDR3 size: 17 residues. The CDR3 region has the DNA TGTGCCAGCAGTGAACTGGGGGACGGTTCCATCAATCAGCCCCAGCATTTT. This translates into CASSELGDGSINQPQHF.

V usage is TRBV3-1 (or the pseudogene TRBV3-2) and J usage is TRBJ1-5; 7 bases are a match to TRBD1. Germline CDR1 and CDR2: LGHDT and YNNKEL (reference sequence). This CDR3 spans 16 amino acids. The ends lost 3 bases at V and 0 bases at J; junction bases unmatched: 5. The CDR3 sequence: CASSQGTVYSNQPQHF. The CDR3 coding sequence is TGTGCCAGCAGCCAGGGGACAGTATATAGCAATCAGCCCCAGCATTTT.

The genes are TRBV3-1 (or the pseudogene TRBV3-2) and TRBJ1-1; TRBD1 aligns across 8 bases. V shed 2 bases and J 3 bases; nucleotides not matched to a gene: 11. The CDR3 is 17 amino acids. Germline loops: CDR1 LGHDT, CDR2 YNNKEL (reference sequence). CDR3 bases: TGTGCCAGCAGCCAATGGACAGGGCGAGGATGGGACACTGAAGCTTTCTTT. It codes for CASSQWTGRGWDTEAFF.

The chain couples TRBV5-4 to TRBJ1-1; 7 bases match TRBD1. The V gene end was trimmed by 4 bases and the J gene end by 0 bases; junction bases not matched to a gene: 9. CDR1 and CDR2 from the germline V gene are SGHNT and YYREEE (reference sequence). CDR3 size: 16 residues. CDR3 residues: CASSPTLGQMNTEAFF. In nucleotides, the CDR3 is TGTGCCAGCAGCCCTACGCTGGGACAGATGAACACTGAAGCTTTCTTT.

The V and J genes are TRBV5-4 and TRBJ1-4; the D gene is possibly TRBD1 (5 bases). V shed 1 base and J shed 7 bases, with 11 bases lying between them. Germline assignment: CDR1 SGHNT and CDR2 YYREEE (reference sequence). There are 14 residues in the CDR3. CDR3 bases: TGTGCCAGCAGCTTGAAGGAGGGGAGTGAAAAACTGTTTTTT. The encoded protein is CASSLKEGSEKLFF. The full variable domain, its missing parts supplied by reference TRBV5-4 and TRBJ1-4, is ETGVTQSPTHLIKTRGQQVTLRCSSQSGHNTVSWYQQALGQGPQFIFQYYREEENGRGNFPPRFSGLQFPNYSSELNVNALELDDSALYLCASSLKEGSEKLFFGSGTQLSVL.

This clone was found once. The V call is TRBV4-2, the J call TRBJ1-2, with 10 bases fitting TRBD1. V lost 3 bases, J lost 4 bases, and 8 bases stayed unmatched. This CDR3 spans 16 amino acids. CDR1 LGHNA and CDR2 YNFKEQ come from the germline V gene. For the CDR3, the DNA is TGTGCCAGCAGCCATTACGGGACAGGGGAAATCTATGGCTACACCTTC. Its translation is CASSHYGTGEIYGYTF.

The gene calls are TRBV29-1 and TRBJ2-5; D may be TRBD1 (5 bases). Trimming removed 3 bases from V and 2 bases from J, with 10 bases in between. Per the germline V gene, CDR1 is SQVTM and CDR2 is ANQGSEA. The CDR3 contains 13 residues. The chain's CDR3 is CSVDQGRQETQYF. In DNA, the CDR3 is TGCAGCGTTGATCAGGGTCGGCAAGAGACCCAGTACTTC.

The chain employs TRBV29-1 and TRBJ1-2; D might be TRBD1 (6 bases). The germline V gene encodes CDR1 SQVTM and CDR2 ANQGSEA. Trimming shortened V by 3 bases and J by 4 bases, and 15 bases separated the two germline ends. The CDR3 runs to 14 residues. In DNA, the CDR3 is TGCAGCGTTGATACGGGGGCTGGGGGCTATGGCTACACCTTC. The encoded protein is CSVDTGAGGYGYTF. The full variable domain, with the rest looked up from reference TRBV29-1 and TRBJ1-2, is SAVISQKPSRDICQRGTSLTIQCQVDSQVTMMFWYRQQPGQSLTLIATANQGSEATYESGFVIDKFPISRPNLTFSTLTVSNMSPEDSSIYLCSVDTGAGGYGYTFGSGTRLTVV.

The J gene is TRBJ2-2, the V gene TRBV4-3; a weak D match, TRBD2 (6 bases). The CDR3 is 15 residues long. Germline CDR1 is LGHNA and CDR2 is YSLEER. V lost 5 bases to trimming and J lost 1 base, with 11 bases between them. This CDR3 is CASSFWGENTGELFF. CDR3 DNA sequence: TGCGCCAGCAGCTTCTGGGGGGAGAACACCGGGGAGCTGTTTTTT.

This chain's CDR3 is CASSSNTEAFF. CDR3 DNA sequence: TGTGCCAGCAGTTCGAACACTGAAGCTTTCTTT. The rearrangement uses TRBV6-5 and TRBJ1-1; D remains ambiguous. CDR1 is MNHEY and CDR2 is SVGAGI in the germline V gene. V lost 4 bases and J lost 1, with 1 base in between. The CDR3 totals 11 residues.

The gene calls are TRBV6-5 and TRBJ1-1; D is perhaps TRBD1 (5 bases). V shed 5 bases and J shed 5 bases, with 15 bases lying between them. Germline CDR1 is MNHEY and CDR2 is SVGAGI. The CDR3 has 14 residues. CDR3: CASSPLQGRTEAFF. CDR3 DNA sequence: TGTGCCAGCAGTCCCCTCCAGGGTAGAACTGAAGCTTTCTTT.

V usage is TRBV19 and J usage is TRBJ1-4, with D unresolved. The CDR3 is 9 residues long. V lost 9 bases, J lost 14 bases, and 10 bases lay in between. From germline, CDR1 is LNHDA and CDR2 SQIVND (reference sequence). The CDR3 sequence is CARAADLFF. In DNA, the CDR3 is TGTGCCAGAGCCGCGGATCTGTTTTTT.

The chain links TRBV28 to TRBJ2-2, with 7 bases matching TRBD2. CDR1 is MDHEN and CDR2 is SYDVKM in the germline V gene. The V segment lost 2 bases and the J segment 1 base; nucleotides outside the gene matches: 1. This CDR3 is built from 15 residues. CDR3 sequence: CASSLGGVNTGELFF. The CDR3 bases are TGTGCCAGCAGTTTAGGGGGGGTGAACACCGGGGAGCTGTTTTTT.

The V and J genes are TRBV6-2 or TRBV6-3 and TRBJ1-2; D not certain. This CDR3 contains 10 residues. V lost 8 bases, J lost 8 bases, and 9 bases lay in between. Germline assignment: CDR1 MNHEY and CDR2 SVGEGT. The CDR3 loop is CASGSGGYTF. Here the CDR3 DNA reads TGTGCCAGCGGTTCCGGGGGCTACACCTTC.

This clone was counted a few times. This chain uses TRBV28 with TRBJ2-7; 7 bases agree with TRBD1. Per germline, CDR1 MDHEN and CDR2 SYDVKM. This CDR3 comprises 15 residues. V lost 5 bases, J lost 1 base, and 8 bases stayed unmatched. The CDR3 loop reads CASSRGGIMSYEQYF. In DNA, the CDR3 is TGTGCCAGCAGTCGAGGGGGCATAATGTCCTACGAGCAGTACTTC.

This clone was seen a handful of times. The V gene is TRBV6-2 or TRBV6-3, the J gene TRBJ1-5; 9 positions match TRBD1. The germline V gene has CDR1 MNHEY and CDR2 SVGEGT. The V and J ends lost 5 bases and 0 bases, in that order; junction bases with no gene match: 11. This CDR3 has 18 residues. CDR3 in amino acids: CASSRPGTGSGSNQPQHF. The CDR3 region has the DNA TGTGCCAGCAGTAGACCCGGGACAGGGTCGGGTAGCAATCAGCCCCAGCATTTT.

This clone was seen more than once but under ten times. The chain couples TRBV3-1 (or the pseudogene TRBV3-2) to TRBJ2-3; possibly TRBD2 for D (5 bases). The CDR3 totals 13 residues. With 4 bases removed from V and 10 bases from J, the gap between germline ends came to 15 bases. Germline V gene data show CDR1 as LGHDT and CDR2 as YNNKEL (reference sequence). For the CDR3, the DNA is TGTGCCAGCAGCCCCCTTAAACTAGTTCCGCAGTATTTT. Residues: CASSPLKLVPQYF.

The chain employs TRBV7-7 and TRBJ2-5; 13 bases match TRBD2. From germline, CDR1 is SSHAT and CDR2 FNYEAQ (reference sequence). J was trimmed by 3 bases and V by 5 bases; bases with no gene match: 12. CDR3 length equals 18 residues. The CDR3 region is CASSLRTSGGREEETQYF. The DNA for the CDR3 is TGTGCCAGCAGCCTTCGGACTAGCGGGGGCAGAGAGGAAGAGACCCAGTACTTC.

The chain carries TRBV30 and TRBJ1-3, with D uncertain. Germline values: CDR1 GTSNPN, CDR2 SVGIG (reference sequence). V gave up 5 bases and J gave up 0 bases, with 8 bases separating them. The CDR3 spans 13 residues. CDR3 amino acids: CAWDPSSGNTIYF. CDR3 in DNA: TGTGCCTGGGACCCGAGCTCTGGAAACACCATATATTTT.

The chain has TRBV6-5 and TRBJ1-1; 11 bases are shared with TRBD1. The CDR3 contains 13 residues. Per the germline V gene, CDR1 is MNHEY and CDR2 is SVGAGI. V shed 7 bases, J shed 7 bases, and the junction held 5 bases outside the gene matches. CDR3 region: CASTPGTGGEAFF. DNA of the CDR3: TGTGCCAGCACCCCCGGGACAGGGGGTGAAGCTTTCTTT.

This chain uses TRBV7-9 with TRBJ1-5; D unclear. The V end lost 0 bases, the J end lost 4 bases, and 4 bases lay between the germline ends. Germline V gene sequence: CDR1 SEHNR, CDR2 FQNEAQ (reference sequence). This CDR3 is built from 13 residues. In DNA form, the CDR3 reads TGTGCCAGCAGCTTAGCCAGGAATCAGCCCCAGCATTTT. It translates to CASSLARNQPQHF.

V usage is TRBV28 and J usage is TRBJ2-7; no clear D. The CDR3 is made up of 15 amino acids. V dropped 3 bases and J dropped 9 bases, with 21 bases sitting between them. The V gene's germline CDR1 is MDHEN and CDR2 SYDVKM. CDR3 nucleotides: TGTGCCAGCAGTTTGTCCGCCGGGCCCCCGGCGAGGCAGTACTTC. It specifies CASSLSAGPPARQYF.

The rearrangement joins TRBV9 to TRBJ2-5; 7 nucleotides match TRBD2. CDR1 and CDR2 from the germline V gene are SGDLS and YYNGEE. The V segment lost 4 bases and the J segment 3 bases; nucleotides outside the gene matches: 3. There are 13 residues in the CDR3. Written as DNA, the CDR3 is TGTGCCAGCAGCTTCGGGACTAAAGAGACCCAGTACTTC. It translates to CASSFGTKETQYF. Looking up the rest from reference TRBV9 and TRBJ2-5 gives the full variable domain: DSGVTQTPKHLITATGQRVTLRCSPRSGDLSVYWYQQSLDQGLQFLIQYYNGEERAKGNILERFSAQQFPDLHSELNLSSLELGDSALYFCASSFGTKETQYFGPGTRLLVL.